The text below deals with one TCR beta chain. Antigen unknown. The sample originates from a study of cytomegalovirus exposure and HLA in healthy donors. Study results and limitations: Later analysis identified over 15,000 TCR beta sequences associated with HLA alleles, using a false discovery rate threshold of 0.05. Analysis performed later showed TCR beta chains linked to HLA being more clonally expanded than equally common others. A later look showed TCR association rates differing by HLA locus, highest for DRB1 and lowest for HLA-C.

The CDR3 runs to 16 residues. Germline V gene sequence: CDR1 SEHNR, CDR2 FQNEAQ (reference sequence). The trim removed 4 bases at V and 9 bases at J, leaving 11 bases unmatched. The PCR made use of 60 Vbeta and 13 Jbeta primers. Some clones are missing from TCRdb's copy, which holds only in-frame ones; the method was immunoSEQ multiplex PCR. Here the sample spans about 82,000 clones, over 55% being singletons. The chain links TRBV7-9 to TRBJ2-1; 11 bases match TRBD2. Sequenced material: PBMCs. This sequence originates from a woman between 50 and 59 years old in good health and CMV-seropositive. The DNA for the CDR3 is TGTGCCAGCAGCTCCCCGACTAGCGGGGTTGTGGGTGAGCAGTTCTTC. Amino acids: CASSSPTSGVVGEQFF.